The 18 T cell receptor beta chains listed next were all sequenced from one sample in a study of T cell repertoires in cytomegalovirus infection. These TCRs' antigens remain unknown. MiXCR, applied by TCRdb to the reads, yields one record per CDR3 protein. This sample has about 770,000 distinct CDR3 sequences, with 25% to 30% found just once. Sample: cultured CD8+ T cells from PBMCs, taken from culture after CMV antigen stimulation. The receptors originated from a human donor in good health (CMV status not recorded). Some clones in this sample may be carry-over from other donors' samples.

The genes are TRBV28 and TRBJ2-3; TRBD1 matches 8 bases. J gave up 2 bases and V 6 bases, and 4 bases lay outside the gene matches. This CDR3 contains 14 residues. Germline V lookup: CDR1 MDHEN, CDR2 SYDVKM. The CDR3 loop reads CASSPGQDTDTQYF. Written as DNA, the CDR3 is TGTGCCAGCAGCCCGGGACAGGACACAGATACGCAGTATTTT. The variable domain in full, with the rest retrieved from reference TRBV28 and TRBJ2-3, is DVKVTQSSRYLVKRTGEKVFLECVQDMDHENMFWYRQDPGLGLRLIYFSYDVKMKEKGDIPEGYSVSREKKERFSLILESASTNQTSMYLCASSPGQDTDTQYFGPGTRLTVL.

The rearrangement links TRBV4-1 to TRBJ2-5; tentatively, D is TRBD1 or TRBD2 (5 bases each). The CDR3 length is 15 residues. In germline, CDR1 is MGHRA, CDR2 YSYEKL. V lost 1 base and J lost 6, with 15 bases in between. DNA for the CDR3: TGCGCCAGCAGCCAAGTTGGGATCGAGGGGAAGACCCAGTACTTC. Its translation: CASSQVGIEGKTQYF.

This clonotype appeared many times. The chain's CDR3 is CASSWEGGSPLHF. The CDR3 DNA follows: TGTGCCAGCAGCTGGGAGGGTGGGTCACCCCTCCACTTT. The chain joins TRBV7-2 to TRBJ1-6, with no clear D. V lost 4 bases and J lost 10, with 11 bases in between. From germline, CDR1 is SGHTA and CDR2 FQGNSA. The CDR3 contains 13 residues.

The rearrangement uses TRBV10-3 and TRBJ2-7; 9 bases are shared with TRBD1. The CDR3 consists of 14 residues. The J segment lost 3 bases and the V segment lost 3 bases, leaving 3 bases of the junction unmatched. CDR1 ENHRY and CDR2 SYGVKD come from the germline V gene. CDR3 amino acids: CAISEGTGFYEQYV. CDR3 nucleotide sequence: TGTGCCATCAGTGAAGGGACAGGGTTCTACGAGCAGTACGTC.

This clonotype is a singleton in its sample. The chain couples TRBV2 to TRBJ2-3; unclear D gene. The CDR3 totals 16 residues. Germline V gene data show CDR1 as SNHLY and CDR2 as FYNNEI. V lost 2 bases and J 3 bases, leaving 15 bases between the germline ends. The CDR3 region is CASSETEAQRTDTQYF. The CDR3 nucleotides are TGTGCCAGCAGTGAAACAGAGGCCCAGAGGACAGATACGCAGTATTTT.

With respect to this clonotype: The junction departs from germline at one end; a sequencing error may be responsible. This chain uses TRBV12-3 or TRBV12-4 with TRBJ1-5, with TRBD1 matching over 7 bases. The CDR3 contains 13 residues. In DNA, the CDR3 is TGTGCCAGCACCACAGGGGAGGTTCAGTCCCAGCATTTT. It encodes CASTTGEVQSQHF.

This clonotype was observed a few times. V gene TRBV15 combines with J gene TRBJ1-5; the D gene is possibly TRBD1 (6 bases). Trimming took off 7 bases at V and 7 bases at J, with 14 bases between the two ends. The germline V gene has CDR1 LNHNV and CDR2 YYDKDF (reference sequence). This CDR3 is 13 amino acids long. The DNA of the CDR3 is TGTGCCACCACTGAGGGGGGGGGACAGCCCCAGCATTTT. Its translation: CATTEGGGQPQHF.

This clonotype was counted ten times or more. Mismatch with germline at one junction end may stem from a read error. The rearrangement uses TRBV12-3 or TRBV12-4 and TRBJ1-2, with D uncertain. The CDR3 spans 13 residues. CDR3: CASSLARGYGYTF. The CDR3 coding sequence is TGTGCCAGCAGTCTAGCGCGCGGCTATGGCTACACCTTC.

This clonotype was detected many times. This rearrangement joins TRBV7-6 to TRBJ2-5; 14 positions match TRBD2. CDR1 and CDR2 (germline): SGHVS, FNYEAQ. V lost 4 bases, J lost 2 bases, and 3 bases stayed unmatched. This CDR3 spans 16 amino acids. This chain's CDR3 is CASSSRLAGGQETQYF. CDR3 bases: TGTGCCAGCAGCTCAAGACTAGCGGGGGGGCAAGAGACCCAGTACTTC.

The V and J genes are TRBV27 and TRBJ1-3, with 7 bases fitting TRBD1. Trimming cost V 5 bases and J 2 bases; bases outside gene matches: 9. There are 16 residues in the CDR3. CDR1 is MNHEY, CDR2 SMNVEV, per germline (reference sequence). The CDR3 is CASSPSPTGPGNTIYF. The CDR3 DNA reads as TGTGCCAGCAGTCCTTCTCCGACAGGGCCTGGAAACACCATATATTTT.

J is TRBJ1-3 and V is TRBV27; a weak D match, TRBD1 (6 bases). The CDR3 extends over 14 amino acids. Germline V gene data show CDR1 as MNHEY and CDR2 as SMNVEV (reference sequence). Trimming stripped 3 bases from V and 4 bases from J, with 10 bases between. CDR3 amino acids: CASSFGGLGNTIYF. As DNA, the CDR3 is TGTGCCAGCAGTTTCGGGGGCCTAGGAAACACCATATATTTT.

The V and J genes are TRBV12-3 or TRBV12-4 and TRBJ2-1; possible D gene TRBD2, 7 bases. Between the trimmed V and J ends, which lost 6 bases and 8 bases, there was a span of 23 bases. The CDR3 consists of 16 residues. The CDR3 DNA reads TGTGCCAGCAGCTCGAGTCGGGGGGCCGGGGTCGATGAGCAGTTCTTC. Translating it yields CASSSSRGAGVDEQFF.

This clonotype occurred a few times. In nucleotides, the CDR3 is TGTGCCAGCAGTCCAGACAGTCAATCCACCTACGAGCAGTACGTC. Encoded protein: CASSPDSQSTYEQYV. The chain joins TRBV6-2 or TRBV6-3 to TRBJ2-7; tentative D call: TRBD1 (5 bases). CDR3 length: 15 residues. Germline V gives CDR1 MNHEY, CDR2 SVGEGT. V was cut by 5 bases and J by 2 bases, with 16 bases left in between.

The chain combines TRBV7-9 with TRBJ2-1, with TRBD2 matching over 8 bases. CDR3 length: 17 amino acids. Per germline, CDR1 SEHNR and CDR2 FQNEAQ (reference sequence). The V segment lost 3 bases and the J segment 3 bases; nucleotides outside the gene matches: 10. The CDR3 loop reads CASSFFPTSEIYNEQFF. In DNA form, the CDR3 reads TGTGCCAGCAGCTTCTTTCCGACTAGCGAGATCTACAATGAGCAGTTCTTC.

This clonotype appeared a few times. The chain employs TRBV13 and TRBJ2-2, with D possibly being TRBD1 or TRBD2 (5 bases each). The CDR3 contains 14 residues. V lost 5 bases to trimming and J lost 5 bases, with 12 bases between them. Germline V lookup: CDR1 PRHDT, CDR2 FYEKMQ (reference sequence). This chain's CDR3 is CASSPGPPTGELFF. CDR3 coding DNA: TGTGCCAGCAGCCCGGGACCCCCAACCGGGGAGCTGTTTTTT.

This clonotype was counted between two and nine times. This sequence joins TRBV12-3 or TRBV12-4 and TRBJ1-1; D unresolved. Trimming removed 6 bases from V and 0 bases from J, with 14 bases in between. This CDR3 region has 15 residues. The CDR3, as DNA: TGTGCCAGCAGGGCCCAAAACCTTATGAACACTGAAGCTTTCTTT. It translates to CASRAQNLMNTEAFF.

The chain employs TRBV27 and TRBJ1-2; TRBD1 matches at 9 bases. CDR1 and CDR2 (germline): MNHEY, SMNVEV (reference sequence). CDR3 length: 15 residues. V lost 2 bases and J lost 7; bases outside the gene matches: 8. The CDR3 nucleotides are TGTGCCAGCAGTTTAGGCGGGACAGGGATCTTTGGCTACACCTTC. The encoded protein is CASSLGGTGIFGYTF.

This clonotype was recorded a few times. V usage is TRBV6-1 and J usage is TRBJ1-1; TRBD1 might be the D (5 bases). Germline assignment: CDR1 MNHNS and CDR2 SASEGT. Between the trimmed V and J ends, which lost 6 bases and 11 bases, there was a span of 13 bases. CDR3 length: 11 amino acids. The CDR3: CASSSGLIAFF. DNA for the CDR3: TGTGCCAGCAGCTCAGGGTTGATCGCTTTCTTT.